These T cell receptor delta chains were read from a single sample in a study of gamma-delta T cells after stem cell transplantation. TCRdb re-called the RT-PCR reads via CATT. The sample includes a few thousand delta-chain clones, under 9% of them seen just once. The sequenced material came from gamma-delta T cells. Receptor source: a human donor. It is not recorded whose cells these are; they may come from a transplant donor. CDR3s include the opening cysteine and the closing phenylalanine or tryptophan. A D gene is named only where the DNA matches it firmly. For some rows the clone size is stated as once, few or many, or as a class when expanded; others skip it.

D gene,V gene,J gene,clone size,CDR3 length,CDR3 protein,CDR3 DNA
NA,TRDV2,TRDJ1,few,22,CACDTEFPQTGDTQPRTDKLIF,TGTGCCTGTGACACCGAATTCCCTCAAACGGGGGACACGCAACCCCGAACCGATAAACTCATCTTT
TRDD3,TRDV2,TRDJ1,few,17,CACDEVLGDTRTDKLIF,TGTGCCTGTGACGAAGTACTGGGGGATACGCGCACCGATAAACTCATTTTT
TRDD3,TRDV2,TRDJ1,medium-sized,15,CACEPLLGSSDKLIF,TGTGCCTGTGAGCCCCTACTGGGGTCTTCGGATAAACTCATCTTT
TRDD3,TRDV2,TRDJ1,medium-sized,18,CACDTLGGETGGDDKLIF,TGTGCCTGTGACACCCTCGGAGGGGAGACTGGGGGAGACGATAAACTCATCTTT
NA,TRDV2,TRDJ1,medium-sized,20,CACDTVPTSGDLQGTDKLIF,TGTGCCTGTGACACCGTCCCGACCTCTGGGGACCTTCAGGGCACCGATAAACTCATCTTT
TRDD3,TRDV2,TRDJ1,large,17,CACDAVLGDREGDKLIF,TGTGCCTGTGACGCTGTACTGGGGGATAGAGAAGGTGATAAACTCATCTTT
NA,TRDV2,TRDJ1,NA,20,CACHGLGVLVDLFYTDTLIF,TGTGCCTGTCACGGTCTGGGAGTCCTGGTGGATCTGTTTTACACCGATACACTCATCTTT
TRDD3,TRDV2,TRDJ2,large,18,CACDPVSLGDTPRAQLFF,TGTGCCTGTGACCCTGTATCACTGGGGGATACGCCCCGAGCACAACTCTTCTTT
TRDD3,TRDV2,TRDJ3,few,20,CACDTIVRDTRSWDTRQMFF,TGTGCCTGTGACACGATTGTAAGGGATACGCGCTCCTGGGACACCCGACAGATGTTTTTC
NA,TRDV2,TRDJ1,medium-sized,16,CACDWVQQKDTDKLIF,TGTGCCTGTGACTGGGTACAACAAAAGGACACCGATAAACTCATCTTT
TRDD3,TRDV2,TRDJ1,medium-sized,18,CACDTLSGGHPVADKLIF,TGTGCCTGTGACACGCTTTCTGGGGGTCACCCCGTCGCCGATAAACTCATCTTT
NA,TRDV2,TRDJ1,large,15,CACDPTGIRTDKLIF,TGTGCCTGTGACCCGACTGGGATCCGCACCGATAAACTCATCTTT
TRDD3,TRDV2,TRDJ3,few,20,CACDTVLGDSSSWDARQMFF,TGTGCCTGTGACACCGTACTGGGGGATTCAAGCTCCTGGGACGCCCGACAGATGTTTTTC
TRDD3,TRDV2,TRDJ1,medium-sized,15,CACDPVGDNTDKLIF,TGTGCCTGTGATCCTGTGGGGGACAACACCGATAAACTCATCTTT
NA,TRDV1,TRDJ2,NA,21,CALGDLGLPVLGAMGAAQLFF,TGTGCTCTTGGGGACCTCGGCCTTCCAGTGCTGGGGGCCATGGGGGCAGCACAACTCTTCTTT
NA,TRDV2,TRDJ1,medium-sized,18,CARDSLRQGSPRTDKLIF,TGTGCCCGTGACTCACTACGCCAGGGGTCCCCTCGGACCGATAAACTCATCTTT
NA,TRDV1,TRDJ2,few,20,CALGELPPDWGPSLTAQPFF,TGTGCTCTTGGGGAACTTCCACCGGACTGGGGGCCTTCCTTGACAGCACAACCCTTCTTT
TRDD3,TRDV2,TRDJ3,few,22,CACDTLGSTGGYKAWDTRQMFF,TGTGCCTGTGACACTCTCGGGAGTACTGGGGGATACAAAGCCTGGGACACCCGACAGATGTTTTTC
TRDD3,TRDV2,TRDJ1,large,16,CACEGLELGDTDKLIF,TGTGCCTGTGAAGGTTTGGAGCTGGGGGACACCGATAAACTCATCTTT
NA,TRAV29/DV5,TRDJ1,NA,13,CSALESYTDKLIF,TGCAGTGCACTAGAGAGTTACACCGATAAACTCATCTTT
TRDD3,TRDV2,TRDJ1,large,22,CACDTVKPIMLGDSHKIDKLIF,TGTGCCTGTGACACCGTGAAGCCCATCATGCTGGGGGATAGCCATAAGATCGATAAACTCATCTTT
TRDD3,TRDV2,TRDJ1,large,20,CACDAILPVVGDYSADKLIF,TGTGCCTGTGACGCAATCCTGCCCGTAGTGGGGGATTATTCGGCCGATAAACTCATCTTT
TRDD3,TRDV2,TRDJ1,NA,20,CACDTVGGQGDTPTTDKLIF,TGTGCCTGTGACACCGTGGGGGGCCAGGGGGATACTCCGACCACCGATAAACTCATCTTT
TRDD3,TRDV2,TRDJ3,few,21,CACDTLLTGGYAPWDTRQMFF,TGTGCCTGTGACACCCTCCTTACTGGGGGATACGCCCCCTGGGACACCCGACAGATGTTTTTC
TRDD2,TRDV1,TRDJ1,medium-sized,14,CALGASSYPDKLIF,TGTGCTCTTGGGGCCTCTTCCTACCCCGATAAACTCATCTTT
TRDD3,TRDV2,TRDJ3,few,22,CACDRIDVGDTPSSWDTRQIFF,TGTGCCTGTGACCGGATCGATGTGGGGGATACGCCGAGCTCCTGGGACACCCGACAGATATTTTTC
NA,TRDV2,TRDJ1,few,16,CACDTVGARATDKLIF,TGTGCCTGTGACACCGTGGGGGCCAGAGCCACCGATAAACTCATCTTT
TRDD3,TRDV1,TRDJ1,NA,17,CALGEELGELYTDKLIF,TGTGCTCTTGGGGAAGAACTGGGGGAGCTATACACCGATAAACTCATCTTT
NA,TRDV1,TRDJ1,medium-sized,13,CALGDRFTDKLIF,TGTGCTCTTGGGGACCGGTTCACCGATAAACTCATCTTT
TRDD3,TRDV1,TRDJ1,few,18,CALGEGFYWGNGADKLIF,TGTGCTCTTGGGGAAGGGTTTTACTGGGGGAATGGGGCCGATAAACTCATCTTT
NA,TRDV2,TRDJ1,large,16,CACDTISPELTDKLIF,TGTGCCTGTGACACGATCTCTCCGGAACTTACCGATAAACTCATCTTT
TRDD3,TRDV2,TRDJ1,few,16,CACEYLGDTGTDKLIF,TGTGCCTGTGAGTACCTGGGGGATACGGGCACCGATAAACTCATCTTT
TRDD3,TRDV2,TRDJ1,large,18,CACDAVLGITPGTDKLIF,TGTGCCTGTGACGCGGTACTGGGGATTACTCCGGGGACCGATAAACTCATCTTT
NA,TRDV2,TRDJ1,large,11,CACDSYRKLIF,TGTGCCTGTGACTCCTACCGTAAACTCATCTTT
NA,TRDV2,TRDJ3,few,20,CACDTAGRGGSSWDTRQMFF,TGTGCCTGTGACACCGCGGGAAGGGGGGGTAGCTCCTGGGACACCCGACAGATGTTTTTC
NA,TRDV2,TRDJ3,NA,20,CACDTVAPGVTSCDTRPMFF,TGTGCCTGTGACACCGTCGCTCCCGGGGTAACCTCCTGTGACACCCGACCGATGTTTTTC
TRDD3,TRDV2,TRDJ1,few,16,CACDPLTGGYANKLIF,TGTGCCTGTGACCCCCTTACTGGGGGATACGCGAATAAACTCATCTTT
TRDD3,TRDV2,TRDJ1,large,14,CACDPMGDTDKLIF,TGTGCCTGTGACCCGATGGGGGATACCGATAAACTCATCTTT
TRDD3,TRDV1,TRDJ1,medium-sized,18,CALGVPSTGGDFTDKLIF,TGTGCTCTTGGGGTCCCCTCCACAGGGGGGGATTTTACCGATAAACTCATCTTT